This T cell receptor beta chain stems from a study of PD-L1 blockade in urothelial cancer. In the study overall: Patients, treated from about 2014 onward, received atezolizumab 1,200 mg intravenously every 3 weeks. Tumor specimens held a median approximately 1,500 T cells.

The authors quantified FFPE tumor DNA using amplified housekeeping genes. The protocol was immunoSEQ multiplex PCR, while the TCRdb copy is restricted to in-frame clones and leaves out a portion. Of 35,000 or so clones in the sample, about a third are singletons; the top ten hold 8% to 9%. At least ten counts were recorded for this clone. The CDR3 is made up of 15 amino acids. Per the germline V gene, CDR1 is SGHNT and CDR2 is YENEEA. V gave up 4 bases and J gave up 3 bases; unmatched junction bases: 1. This sequence was found in a man in his 60s with urothelial cancer. The chain employs TRBV11-3 and TRBJ2-3; 13 bases are shared with TRBD2. The sequencing used tumor tissue, collected before atezolizumab (anti-PD-L1) treatment. The CDR3 nucleotides read TGTGCCAGCAGCTCGGGACTAGCGGGGACAGATACGCAGTATTTT. As protein: CASSSGLAGTDTQYF.